One and the same sample provided the 25 T cell receptor beta chains below, sequenced in a study of glioma-infiltrating T cells. TCR alpha and beta CDR3 regions were amplified from RNA using iRepertoire nested multiplex PCR. TCRdb re-analysed the multiplex PCR reads in MiXCR, keeping a single row per CDR3 protein. This repertoire shows under 200,000 distinct CDR3 sequences, 32% found once; its top ten account for around 20%. Sequencing was carried out using glioma tissue, nonneoplastic brain tissue, or PBMCs (not recorded which). The receptors originated from a human donor with low-grade glioma or glioblastoma, undergoing nonglioma brain surgery, or in good health (not recorded which).

The chain recombines TRBV6-2 or TRBV6-3 with TRBJ2-1; TRBD2 matches 11 bases. The CDR3 has 19 residues. J gave up 4 bases and V 7 bases, and 18 bases lay outside the gene matches. In germline, CDR1 is MNHEY, CDR2 SVGEGT. CDR3 residues: CASNYRPGLAGSLYNEQFF. CDR3 bases: TGTGCCAGCAATTATCGCCCAGGACTAGCGGGCTCCCTATACAATGAGCAGTTCTTC.

By proportion, this clonotype is medium-sized. The chain has TRBV6-2 or TRBV6-3 and TRBJ2-3; 8 nucleotides agree with TRBD2. Germline V lookup: CDR1 MNHEY, CDR2 SVGEGT. The CDR3 sequence is 17 residues long. V dropped 2 bases and J dropped 2; count of bases not matched to a gene: 9. The CDR3 loop is CASSYGWSGRFTDTQYF. The CDR3 DNA reads as TGTGCCAGCAGTTACGGTTGGAGCGGGAGATTCACAGATACGCAGTATTTT.

The CDR3 region is CASSPRGQRGEAFF. CDR3 in DNA: TGTGCCAGCTCACCACGGGGACAGAGGGGTGAAGCTTTCTTT. The chain has TRBV18 and TRBJ1-1; 7 bases match TRBD1. This CDR3 is 14 amino acids long. Germline V gene data show CDR1 as KGHSH and CDR2 as LQKENI. V lost 1 base and J lost 7; bases outside the gene matches: 6. The variable domain in full, completed from reference TRBV18 and TRBJ1-1, reads NAGVMQNPRHLVRRRGQEARLRCSPMKGHSHVYWYRQLPEEGLKFMVYLQKENIIDESGMPKERFSAEFPKEGPSILRIQQVVRGDSAAYFCASSPRGQRGEAFFGQGTRLTVV.

The chain carries TRBV5-4 and TRBJ2-1; 10 bases align to TRBD2. The ends lost 2 bases at V and 6 bases at J; junction bases unmatched: 8. CDR3 length: 16 residues. CDR1 and CDR2 from the germline V gene are SGHNT and YYREEE (reference sequence). The CDR3 DNA follows: TGTGCCAGCAGCTTCCCGAGCGGGAGGGCCGGCAATGAGCAGTTCTTC. Translating gives CASSFPSGRAGNEQFF.

Ten or more counts support this clonotype. The V gene is TRBV7-2, the J gene TRBJ2-3, with TRBD2 identical over 12 bases. V trimming: 1 base; J trimming: 6 bases; junction bases outside the gene matches: 14. The germline V gene has CDR1 SGHTA and CDR2 FQGNSA. CDR3 length: 19 residues. CDR3 amino acids: CASSLGASGRAWGADTQYF. CDR3 DNA sequence: TGTGCCAGCAGCTTAGGCGCTAGCGGGAGGGCCTGGGGTGCCGATACGCAGTATTTT.

The chain employs TRBV20-1 and TRBJ1-5, with D unresolved. The V and J ends lost 8 bases and 15 bases respectively, with 35 bases between them. This CDR3 comprises 16 residues. Germline-derived CDR1 and CDR2 are DFQATT and SNEGSKA (reference sequence). CDR3 loop: CSSTGRESLSHPTPHF. The CDR3 DNA is TGCAGTTCCACTGGCCGGGAGTCACTTTCTCATCCGACCCCGCATTTT.

Of note for this clonotype: This could be a read error, since a much larger clone is one nucleotide away. The rearrangement links TRBV4-1 to TRBJ2-5; 12 bases fit TRBD2. CDR1 and CDR2 (germline): MGHRA, YSYEKL. CDR3 length: 14 residues. The CDR3 reads CASSQTWTSGTRDF. In DNA, the CDR3 is TGCGCCAGCAGCCAAACCTGGACTAGCGGGACCAGGGACTTC.

This clonotype was seen a few times. In DNA, the CDR3 is TGTGCCAGCAGCCTTTGGTACTTC. As protein: CASSLWYF. V gene TRBV5-4 combines with J gene TRBJ2-7; no reliable D call. Germline assignment: CDR1 SGHNT and CDR2 YYREEE (reference sequence). V gave up 4 bases and J gave up 12 bases, with 5 bases separating them. The CDR3 has 8 residues.

The table lists this clonotype with a few counts. A read error may produce the germline difference seen at one junction end. This chain uses TRBV11-2 with TRBJ2-7; D gene uncertain. The V gene's germline CDR1 is SGHAT and CDR2 FQNNGV. The CDR3 spans 12 residues. The CDR3 DNA is TGTGCCAGCAGCTTTGGCGGCTACGGGCAGTACTTC. Translation: CASSFGGYGQYF.

This clonotype was recorded a few times. Being one base from a much bigger clone, this may be a read error. It is likely a read error, because the conserved phenylalanine at the end of the CDR3 is missing. The rearrangement uses TRBV4-1 and TRBJ1-5; D is ambiguous. V lost 0 bases and J lost 8, with 8 bases in between. The germline CDR1 and CDR2 sequences are MGHRA and YSYEKL. The CDR3 runs 13 residues. CDR3 in DNA: TGCGCCAGCAGCCAAGATGAGTGGGAGCCCCAGCATCTT. Its translation is CASSQDEWEPQHL.

This clonotype was seen ten or more times. V usage is TRBV19 and J usage is TRBJ2-3; TRBD1 agrees at 8 bases. The J segment lost 0 bases and the V segment lost 3 bases, leaving 5 bases of the junction unmatched. CDR3 length: 16 amino acids. In germline, CDR1 is LNHDA, CDR2 SQIVND (reference sequence). For the CDR3, the DNA is TGTGCCAGTAGTATGGAGTGGGACAGGAGCACAGATACGCAGTATTTT. It specifies CASSMEWDRSTDTQYF. Looking up the rest from reference TRBV19 and TRBJ2-3 gives the full variable domain: DGGITQSPKYLFRKEGQNVTLSCEQNLNHDAMYWYRQDPGQGLRLIYYSQIVNDFQKGDIAEGYSVSREKKESFPLTVTSAQKNPTAFYLCASSMEWDRSTDTQYFGPGTRLTVL.

This clonotype was counted once. The chain is built from TRBV12-3 or TRBV12-4 and TRBJ2-5; D is ambiguous. CDR3 size: 12 residues. Trimming stripped 6 bases from V and 5 bases from J, with 10 bases between. The CDR3 loop reads CASSLDLETQYF. The CDR3 DNA reads as TGTGCCAGCAGCCTAGATCTTGAGACCCAGTACTTC.

A note on this clonotype: A read error may be the cause here, since a much bigger clone is one base away. The chain joins TRBV19 to TRBJ2-1; 9 nucleotides line up with TRBD2. The J call may be in error: the DNA end matches TRBJ2-7 better. The CDR3 is 14 amino acids. CDR1 LNHDA and CDR2 SQIVND come from the germline V gene (reference sequence). CDR3 DNA sequence: TGTGCCAGTAGTATCGGGACTAGCTACAATGAGCAGTACTTC. Its protein product is CASSIGTSYNEQYF.

The chain combines TRBV19 with TRBJ1-1; tentatively, D is TRBD1 (5 bases). CDR3 length: 15 residues. The germline CDR1 and CDR2 sequences are LNHDA and SQIVND (reference sequence). Trimming removed 8 bases from V and 8 bases from J, with 24 bases in between. CDR3 DNA sequence: TGTGCCAGTCGAGATGGGGCAGGGCGCCGCGACGAAGCTTTCTTT. This translates into CASRDGAGRRDEAFF.

This sequence joins TRBV4-1 and TRBJ2-5; perhaps TRBD2 as D (7 bases). This CDR3 comprises 18 residues. Germline CDR1 reads MGHRA; CDR2 reads YSYEKL. Trimming took off 0 bases at V and 2 bases at J, with 19 bases between the two ends. CDR3 sequence (DNA): TGCGCCAGCAGCCAAGAAGTAGAGGGAGGGGGGAGACAAGAGACCCAGTACTTC. Protein product: CASSQEVEGGGRQETQYF.

The sample holds many counts of this clonotype. The V gene is TRBV7-9, the J gene TRBJ1-1; D perhaps matches TRBD1 (5 bases). Trimming shortened V by 6 bases and J by 4 bases, and 15 bases separated the two germline ends. This CDR3 region has 14 residues. Germline V gene data show CDR1 as SEHNR and CDR2 as FQNEAQ (reference sequence). In DNA, the CDR3 is TGTGCCAGCAGTCGGGCCTCGAGGGGCACTGAAGCTTTCTTT. Protein sequence: CASSRASRGTEAFF.

This clonotype was counted at least ten times. The chain is built from TRBV20-1 and TRBJ2-5, with TRBD2 matching over 7 bases. CDR1 is DFQATT, CDR2 SNEGSKA, per germline (reference sequence). Trimming took 0 bases from V and 1 from J; bases not matched to a gene: 5. The CDR3 has 15 amino acids. The CDR3 loop is CSARDNGRIQETQYF. The DNA for the CDR3 is TGCAGTGCTAGAGACAACGGGAGGATCCAAGAGACCCAGTACTTC.

This clonotype was seen only a few times. The V and J genes are TRBV4-2 and TRBJ2-1; D gene unclear. Germline CDR1 and CDR2: LGHNA and YNFKEQ. The CDR3 loop spans 12 amino acids. V dropped 11 bases and J dropped 0 bases, with 8 bases sitting between them. CDR3 nucleotide sequence: TGTGCCCCAGACGCCTCCTACAATGAGCAGTTCTTC. Its translation is CAPDASYNEQFF.

This sequence joins TRBV25-1 and TRBJ2-2, with TRBD2 matching 13 bases. Germline V gives CDR1 MGHDK, CDR2 SYGVNS. CDR3 length: 13 amino acids. With V trimmed by 10 bases and J by 8 bases, 4 bases remained unmatched. DNA for the CDR3: TGTGCCACCGGACTAGCGGGAGCTGGGGAGCTGTTTTTT. It translates to CATGLAGAGELFF.

A note on this clonotype: A much larger clonotype is one base distant, so this may be a read error. The J gene is TRBJ2-5, the V gene TRBV5-1; no clear D. CDR1 is SGHRS and CDR2 is YFSETQ in the germline V gene. The CDR3 covers 14 residues. V was cut by 0 bases and J by 0 bases, with 6 bases left in between. The CDR3 region is CASSLGLYQETQYF. The CDR3 bases are TGCGCCAGCAGCTTGGGGTTGTACCAAGAGACCCAGTACTTC. Using reference TRBV5-1 and TRBJ2-5 for the parts outside the CDR3, the full variable domain is KAGVTQTPRYLIKTRGQQVTLSCSPISGHRSVSWYQQTPGQGLQFLFEYFSETQRNKGNFPGRFSGRQFSNSRSEMNVSTLELGDSALYLCASSLGLYQETQYFGPGTRLLVL.

The table lists this clonotype with many counts. V usage is TRBV20-1 and J usage is TRBJ2-3, with TRBD2 matching over 14 bases. With 5 bases clipped from V and 3 bases from J, the junction kept 13 bases outside the gene matches. There are 18 residues in the CDR3. From germline, CDR1 is DFQATT and CDR2 SNEGSKA (reference sequence). This CDR3 is CSASGTSGRGVWTDTQYF. CDR3 sequence (DNA): TGCAGTGCTTCCGGGACTAGCGGGAGAGGGGTGTGGACAGATACGCAGTATTTT.

V gene TRBV9 combines with J gene TRBJ2-5, with D maybe TRBD1 (5 bases). This CDR3 is 14 amino acids long. Germline assignment: CDR1 SGDLS and CDR2 YYNGEE. V lost 4 bases to trimming and J lost 1 base, with 11 bases between them. The CDR3 nucleotides read TGTGCCAGCAGCCCCCCAGGGCCCCAAGAGACCCAGTACTTC. Its translation: CASSPPGPQETQYF.

This clonotype was detected only a few times. V usage is TRBV5-1 and J usage is TRBJ2-2, with a weak D call TRBD1 (6 bases). CDR1 is SGHRS and CDR2 is YFSETQ in the germline V gene. Deletions cut 4 bases from V and 6 bases from J, with 16 bases between. This CDR3 comprises 15 residues. CDR3 region: CASSLRQDGSGELFF. The CDR3 DNA follows: TGCGCCAGCAGCCTCCGACAGGACGGTTCCGGGGAGCTGTTTTTT.

This clonotype was seen many times. The genes are TRBV6-1 and TRBJ2-1; no definite D call. The V end was cut by 4 bases, the J end by 3 bases, with 13 bases between. The CDR3 totals 15 residues. The germline V gene has CDR1 MNHNS and CDR2 SASEGT. The DNA of the CDR3 is TGTGCCAGCAGTGCGTCCCTGACGGGCTACAATGAGCAGTTCTTC. As protein: CASSASLTGYNEQFF.

This clonotype was detected many times. This chain uses TRBV7-2 with TRBJ1-1, with D perhaps matching TRBD1 (5 bases). Germline V CDR1 and CDR2: SGHTA, FQGNSA. The CDR3 is 16 amino acids. Trimming shortened V by 3 bases and J by 1 base, and 15 bases separated the two germline ends. CDR3: CASSLRGWGGNTEAFF. As DNA, the CDR3 is TGTGCCAGCAGCTTGAGAGGATGGGGGGGGAACACTGAAGCTTTCTTT.